These 3 T cell receptor beta chains originate from one sample sequenced in a study of blood T cell repertoires in COVID-19. Some clones are missing from TCRdb's copy, which holds only in-frame ones; the method was immunoSEQ multiplex PCR. The sample lists approximately 77,000 clones, about 91% occurring once. Sequenced input: peripheral blood. These receptors were obtained from a woman at least 80 years old with acute or convalescent COVID-19.

This clone was seen a handful of times. The rearrangement links TRBV9 to TRBJ1-5, with 7 positions matching TRBD1. Unmatched junction bases numbered 5, after V lost 2 bases and J lost 6 bases. CDR1 and CDR2 from the germline V gene are SGDLS and YYNGEE. This CDR3 has 14 residues. The CDR3 reads CASSVTGDSQPQHF. In DNA, the CDR3 is TGTGCCAGCAGCGTTACGGGGGACAGTCAGCCCCAGCATTTT.

J is TRBJ1-1 and V is TRBV2, with D possibly TRBD1 on 6 matching bases. The germline gives CDR1 SNHLY, CDR2 FYNNEI. V was trimmed by 6 bases and J by 2 bases, leaving 13 bases between them. This CDR3 comprises 14 residues. CDR3 nucleotide sequence: TGTGCCAGCAGGGGATTGGACAGCAACACTGAAGCTTTCTTT. Protein: CASRGLDSNTEAFF.

This clone was detected once. V usage is TRBV19 and J usage is TRBJ2-1, with TRBD2 identical over 13 bases. The V gene's germline CDR1 is LNHDA and CDR2 SQIVND (reference sequence). The CDR3 has 15 amino acids. V was pared by 5 bases and J by 9 bases, with 7 bases of the junction left unmatched. The CDR3 bases are TGTGCCAGTAGTGCACTAGCGGGGGGGCCCGGTGAGCAGTTCTTC. Encoded protein: CASSALAGGPGEQFF.